Following are 18 T cell receptor beta chains from one sample sequenced in a study of cytomegalovirus exposure and HLA in healthy donors. PCR employed 60 Vbeta and 13 Jbeta primers. Sequenced by immunoSEQ multiplex PCR; TCRdb stores in-frame clones only, minus some. The sample contains approximately 70,000 clones, roughly 67% of which appear only once. Source material: PBMCs. These TCRs come from a middle-aged man in good health and CMV-seropositive.

This rearrangement joins TRBV4-1 to TRBJ1-2; D call uncertain. The CDR3 runs 15 residues. Germline loops: CDR1 MGHRA, CDR2 YSYEKL. Trimming removed 6 bases from V and 2 bases from J, with 16 bases in between. The CDR3 DNA reads TGCGCCAGCAGTCCGATGACGGGTAACAACTATGGCTACACCTTC. Translated, it gives CASSPMTGNNYGYTF.

The chain couples TRBV5-6 to TRBJ1-4, with 7 nucleotides matching TRBD1. Trimming took 6 bases from V and 0 from J; bases not matched to a gene: 8. Germline-derived CDR1 and CDR2 are SGHDT and YYEEEE. The CDR3 extends over 16 amino acids. CDR3 in DNA: TGTGCCAGCAATAGAGGACAGGCTGCAACTAATGAAAAACTGTTTTTT. It translates to CASNRGQAATNEKLFF.

J is TRBJ2-5 and V is TRBV7-2, with 8 bases aligning to TRBD2. The germline CDR1 and CDR2 sequences are SGHTA and FQGNSA. Losses at the gene ends were 1 base for V and 3 bases for J; bases not matched to a gene: 7. The CDR3 extends over 16 amino acids. The chain's CDR3 is CASSLVSGRGEETQYF. DNA for the CDR3: TGTGCCAGCAGCTTAGTTTCAGGGCGGGGGGAAGAGACCCAGTACTTC.

This clone was observed a single time. The chain joins TRBV5-1 to TRBJ1-1, with a possible D match to TRBD1 (6 bases). Germline-derived CDR1 and CDR2 are SGHRS and YFSETQ. Trimming stripped 5 bases from V and 2 bases from J, with 19 bases between. The CDR3 has 16 residues. CDR3 coding DNA: TGCGCCAGCAGTTCGGCGGCGGGGGCCGGAAACACTGAAGCTTTCTTT. This codes for CASSSAAGAGNTEAFF. Complete variable domain (other parts from reference TRBV5-1 and TRBJ1-1): KAGVTQTPRYLIKTRGQQVTLSCSPISGHRSVSWYQQTPGQGLQFLFEYFSETQRNKGNFPGRFSGRQFSNSRSEMNVSTLELGDSALYLCASSSAAGAGNTEAFFGQGTRLTVV.

This clone was counted only a few times. The chain has TRBV5-6 and TRBJ1-4; no definite D call. The germline V gene encodes CDR1 SGHDT and CDR2 YYEEEE. With 2 bases removed from V and 0 bases from J, the gap between germline ends came to 14 bases. The CDR3 totals 17 residues. CDR3 sequence reads: CASSFVGDAATNEKLFF. For the CDR3, the DNA is TGTGCCAGCAGCTTTGTCGGTGATGCCGCAACTAATGAAAAACTGTTTTTT. The complete variable domain, with remaining parts taken from reference TRBV5-6 and TRBJ1-4, reads DAGVTQSPTHLIKTRGQQVTLRCSPKSGHDTVSWYQQALGQGPQFIFQYYEEEERQRGNFPDRFSGHQFPNYSSELNVNALLLGDSALYLCASSFVGDAATNEKLFFGSGTQLSVL.

The V and J genes are TRBV28 and TRBJ2-7; D remains ambiguous. The CDR3 contains 14 residues. V lost 5 bases and J 4 bases, leaving 15 bases between the germline ends. Germline V gene data show CDR1 as MDHEN and CDR2 as SYDVKM. CDR3 amino acids: CASSTNSQRYEQYF. Here the CDR3 DNA reads TGTGCCAGCAGTACAAATAGTCAGCGATACGAGCAGTACTTC.

This clone has a handful of counts. The chain carries TRBV5-1 and TRBJ2-7, with a possible D match to TRBD1 (5 bases). Germline CDR1 is SGHRS and CDR2 is YFSETQ. Trimming left V 10 bases short and J 2 bases short, with 28 bases between. CDR3 length equals 17 residues. The CDR3: CAQQLGPLGHEPYEQYF. CDR3 in DNA: TGCGCCCAGCAGCTTGGCCCCCTCGGACACGAACCCTACGAGCAGTACTTC. The entire variable domain, with the rest obtained from reference TRBV5-1 and TRBJ2-7, is as follows: KAGVTQTPRYLIKTRGQQVTLSCSPISGHRSVSWYQQTPGQGLQFLFEYFSETQRNKGNFPGRFSGRQFSNSRSEMNVSTLELGDSALYLCAQQLGPLGHEPYEQYFGPGTRLTVT.

The J gene is TRBJ1-4, the V gene TRBV5-6; TRBD1 matches at 9 bases. The junction had 4 bases not matched to a gene; V was cut back by 1 base and J by 0 bases. This CDR3 is built from 17 residues. The germline V gene has CDR1 SGHDT and CDR2 YYEEEE. The CDR3 DNA reads TGTGCCAGCAGCTTGAGGACAGGGGTGACAACTAATGAAAAACTGTTTTTT. It yields the protein CASSLRTGVTTNEKLFF.

In its sample, this clone was seen a few times. Mismatch with germline at one junction end may stem from a read error. The genes are TRBV28 and TRBJ1-1; D might be TRBD1 (5 bases). Germline CDR1 reads MDHEN; CDR2 reads SYDVKM. The CDR3 has 14 amino acids. CDR3 amino acids: CASRESPRGGRKEF. The CDR3 nucleotides read TGTGCCAGCAGGGAATCCCCAAGGGGCGGCCGGAAGGAATTT.

This clone occurred a few times. The chain recombines TRBV25-1 with TRBJ1-2; tentative D call: TRBD1 (6 bases). Trimming cost V 1 base and J 4 bases, with 10 bases left between them. The CDR3 consists of 14 residues. Germline CDR1 is MGHDK and CDR2 is SYGVNS. CDR3 bases: TGTGCCAGCAGTGAATCGGCCAGGGGCTATGGCTACACCTTC. This codes for CASSESARGYGYTF.

This clone has a single count. The chain combines TRBV2 with TRBJ2-5; 9 nucleotides match TRBD2. Germline CDR1 and CDR2: SNHLY and FYNNEI. With V trimmed by 3 bases and J by 3 bases, 2 bases remained unmatched. CDR3 size: 14 residues. The CDR3 DNA reads as TGTGCCAGCAGTGAGGCTAGCGGGAAAGAGACCCAGTACTTC. This gives the protein CASSEASGKETQYF.

The V call is TRBV18, the J call TRBJ1-5; 9 bases match TRBD1. Germline CDR1 KGHSH, CDR2 LQKENI. V shed 3 bases, J shed 1 base, and the junction held 4 bases outside the gene matches. The CDR3 consists of 16 residues. CDR3 sequence (DNA): TGTGCCAGCTCACCGGGCGGGACAGGGAGCAATCAGCCCCAGCATTTT. Amino acids: CASSPGGTGSNQPQHF. The whole variable domain, filled in from reference TRBV18 and TRBJ1-5, reads NAGVMQNPRHLVRRRGQEARLRCSPMKGHSHVYWYRQLPEEGLKFMVYLQKENIIDESGMPKERFSAEFPKEGPSILRIQQVVRGDSAAYFCASSPGGTGSNQPQHFGDGTRLSIL.

This chain uses TRBV5-1 with TRBJ2-1; D may be TRBD2 (6 bases). Between the trimmed V and J ends, which lost 0 bases and 1 base, there was a span of 8 bases. There are 15 residues in the CDR3. CDR1 SGHRS and CDR2 YFSETQ come from the germline V gene. CDR3 in amino acids: CASSLESGSYNEQFF. Written as DNA, the CDR3 is TGCGCCAGCAGCTTGGAAAGCGGGTCCTACAATGAGCAGTTCTTC.

CDR3 region: CASSIRDSWGGELFF. In DNA, the CDR3 is TGTGCCAGCAGCATTCGGGACAGTTGGGGCGGGGAGCTGTTTTTT. V is TRBV9 and J is TRBJ2-2, with TRBD1 matching 7 bases. CDR1 SGDLS and CDR2 YYNGEE come from the germline V gene. J was trimmed by 7 bases and V by 4 bases; bases with no gene match: 10. This CDR3 contains 15 residues.

The chain carries TRBV5-1 and TRBJ2-3; 7 positions match TRBD1. Germline lookup yields CDR1 SGHRS and CDR2 YFSETQ. The CDR3 contains 16 residues. Trimming took 2 bases from V and 4 from J; bases not matched to a gene: 10. This chain's CDR3 is CASSFYSTGTADTQYF. The CDR3 DNA sequence: TGCGCCAGCAGCTTTTATTCGACAGGGACAGCAGATACGCAGTATTTT.

The chain carries TRBV5-4 and TRBJ1-2; 7 bases line up with TRBD1. This CDR3 region has 14 residues. V trimming: 4 bases; J trimming: 6 bases; junction bases outside the gene matches: 9. The V gene's germline CDR1 is SGHNT and CDR2 YYREEE (reference sequence). CDR3 nucleotide sequence: TGTGCCAGCAGCGAGGAAACAGGGGTAGATGGCTACACCTTC. The encoded protein is CASSEETGVDGYTF.

V is TRBV28 and J is TRBJ1-1; D gene unclear. V lost 3 bases, J lost 1 base, and 15 bases lay in between. The CDR3 covers 16 residues. CDR1 and CDR2 (germline): MDHEN, SYDVKM. Here the CDR3 DNA reads TGTGCCAGCAGTTTTTACCCCGACGGGTGGAACACTGAAGCTTTCTTT. This encodes CASSFYPDGWNTEAFF.

This clone occurred a few times. CDR3: CASSYAGILGEKLFF. CDR3 DNA sequence: TGTGCCAGCAGTTACGCGGGAATTCTCGGTGAAAAACTGTTTTTT. This chain joins TRBV6-5 and TRBJ1-4; D is undetermined. This CDR3 contains 15 residues. Trimming removed 2 bases at V and 7 bases at J, with 14 bases between. Looked up from germline, CDR1 is MNHEY and CDR2 is SVGAGI.